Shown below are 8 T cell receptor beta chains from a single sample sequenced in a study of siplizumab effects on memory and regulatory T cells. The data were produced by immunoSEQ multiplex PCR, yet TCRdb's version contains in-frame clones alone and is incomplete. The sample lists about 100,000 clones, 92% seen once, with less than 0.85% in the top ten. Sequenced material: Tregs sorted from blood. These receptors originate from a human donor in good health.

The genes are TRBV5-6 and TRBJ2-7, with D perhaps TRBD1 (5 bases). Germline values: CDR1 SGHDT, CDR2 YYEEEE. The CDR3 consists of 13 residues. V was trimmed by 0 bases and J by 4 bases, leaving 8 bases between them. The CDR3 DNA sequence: TGTGCCAGCAGCTTGGTAGGGGATTACGAGCAGTACTTC. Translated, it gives CASSLVGDYEQYF.

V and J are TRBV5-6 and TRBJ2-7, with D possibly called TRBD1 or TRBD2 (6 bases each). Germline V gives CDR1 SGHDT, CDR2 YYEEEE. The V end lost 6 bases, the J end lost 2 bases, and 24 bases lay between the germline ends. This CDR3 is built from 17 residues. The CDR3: CASTPGGGVGLTYEQYF. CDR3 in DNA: TGTGCCAGCACCCCCGGGGGCGGTGTCGGGCTTACCTACGAGCAGTACTTC. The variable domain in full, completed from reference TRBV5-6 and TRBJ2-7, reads DAGVTQSPTHLIKTRGQQVTLRCSPKSGHDTVSWYQQALGQGPQFIFQYYEEEERQRGNFPDRFSGHQFPNYSSELNVNALLLGDSALYLCASTPGGGVGLTYEQYFGPGTRLTVT.

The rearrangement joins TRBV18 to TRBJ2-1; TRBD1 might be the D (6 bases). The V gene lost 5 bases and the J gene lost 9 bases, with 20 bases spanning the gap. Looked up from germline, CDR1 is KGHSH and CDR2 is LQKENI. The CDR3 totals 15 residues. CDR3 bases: TGTGCCAGCTCAACTCAGGGGTCCACATCCTTTGAGCAGTTCTTC. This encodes CASSTQGSTSFEQFF.

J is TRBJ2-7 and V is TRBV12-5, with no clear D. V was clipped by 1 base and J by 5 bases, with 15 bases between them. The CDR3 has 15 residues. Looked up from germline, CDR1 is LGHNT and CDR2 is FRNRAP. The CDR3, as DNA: TGTGCTAGTGGTTTGGGGATCGCCCTCATCGACGAGCAGTACTTC. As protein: CASGLGIALIDEQYF.

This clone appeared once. In nucleotides, the CDR3 is TGTGCCACGGCCGGACTAGCGGGGGGTGTCGAGCAGTACTTC. It specifies CATAGLAGGVEQYF. The chain links TRBV10-3 to TRBJ2-7, with 14 nucleotides matching TRBD2. The trim removed 10 bases at V and 6 bases at J, leaving 8 bases unmatched. CDR1 is ENHRY and CDR2 is SYGVKD in the germline V gene. The CDR3 contains 14 residues.

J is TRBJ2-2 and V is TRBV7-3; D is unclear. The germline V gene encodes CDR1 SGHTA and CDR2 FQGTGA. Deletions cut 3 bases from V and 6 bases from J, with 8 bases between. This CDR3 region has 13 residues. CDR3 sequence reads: CASSFLGPGELFF. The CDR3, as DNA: TGTGCCAGCAGCTTTTTAGGGCCCGGGGAGCTGTTTTTT.

The CDR3 DNA sequence: TGTGCCACCAGCAGAGATCGGCGGGAGGCAGATACGCAGTATTTT. As protein: CATSRDRREADTQYF. This chain links TRBV15 with TRBJ2-3, with 8 nucleotides matching TRBD2. The CDR3 totals 15 residues. Germline CDR1 LNHNV, CDR2 YYDKDF (reference sequence). V lost 0 bases, J lost 4 bases, and 3 bases stayed unmatched.

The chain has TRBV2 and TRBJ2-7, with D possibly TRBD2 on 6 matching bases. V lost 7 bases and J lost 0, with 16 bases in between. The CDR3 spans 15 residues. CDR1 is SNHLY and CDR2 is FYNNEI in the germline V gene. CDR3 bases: TGTGCCAGCAAGATACTAGCCGCTAGCTCCTACGAGCAGTACTTC. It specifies CASKILAASSYEQYF.